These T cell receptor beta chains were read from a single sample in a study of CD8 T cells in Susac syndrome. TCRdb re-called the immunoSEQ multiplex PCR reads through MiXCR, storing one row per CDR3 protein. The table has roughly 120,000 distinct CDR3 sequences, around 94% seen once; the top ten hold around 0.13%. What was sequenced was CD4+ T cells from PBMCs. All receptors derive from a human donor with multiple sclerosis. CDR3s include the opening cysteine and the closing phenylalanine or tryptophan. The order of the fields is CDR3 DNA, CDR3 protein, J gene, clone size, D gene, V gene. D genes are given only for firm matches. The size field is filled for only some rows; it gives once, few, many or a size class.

CDR3 DNA: TGTGCCAGCAGCTTGGGCTCCGGGGGCGAGCAGTACTTC
CDR3 protein: CASSLGSGGEQYF
J gene: TRBJ2-7
clone size: NA
D gene: NA
V gene: TRBV7-9

CDR3 DNA: TGTGCCAGCAGTTACCAGACAGGGGCCCACAATCAGCCCCAGCATTTT
CDR3 protein: CASSYQTGAHNQPQHF
J gene: TRBJ1-5
clone size: NA
D gene: TRBD1
V gene: TRBV12-3/TRBV12-4

CDR3 DNA: TGTGCCAGCAGTTCGGCGGGGCGCCAAGAGACCCAGTACTTC
CDR3 protein: CASSSAGRQETQYF
J gene: TRBJ2-5
clone size: NA
D gene: NA
V gene: TRBV6-5

CDR3 DNA: TGTGCCAGCAGTTACACCAGACAGGGCAACTATGGCTACACCTTC
CDR3 protein: CASSYTRQGNYGYTF
J gene: TRBJ1-2
clone size: NA
D gene: TRBD1
V gene: TRBV6-5

CDR3 DNA: TGTGCCAGCGGAGCGGGACTACCCTACGAGCAGTACTTC
CDR3 protein: CASGAGLPYEQYF
J gene: TRBJ2-7
clone size: NA
D gene: TRBD2
V gene: TRBV11-2

CDR3 DNA: TGCGCCAGCAGCCTCCTGACAGGGGGGCACACTGAAGCTTTCTTT
CDR3 protein: CASSLLTGGHTEAFF
J gene: TRBJ1-1
clone size: NA
D gene: TRBD1
V gene: TRBV5-1

CDR3 DNA: TGCGCCAGCAGCTTGGCCGGACCGGGGTCGCCCCAGCATTTT
CDR3 protein: CASSLAGPGSPQHF
J gene: TRBJ1-5
clone size: NA
D gene: NA
V gene: TRBV5-1

CDR3 DNA: TGCAGTGCCGAAGTTGGGGCCACCGGGGAGCTGTTTTTT
CDR3 protein: CSAEVGATGELFF
J gene: TRBJ2-2
clone size: once
D gene: NA
V gene: TRBV20-1

CDR3 DNA: TGTGCCAGCAGTCGAAGGACTAGCGGGAACAATGAGCAGTTCTTC
CDR3 protein: CASSRRTSGNNEQFF
J gene: TRBJ2-1
clone size: NA
D gene: TRBD2
V gene: TRBV6-1

CDR3 DNA: TGTGCCAGCAGCCCACAGGGAAACAGGGCGGCTAATGAAAAACTGTTTTTT
CDR3 protein: CASSPQGNRAANEKLFF
J gene: TRBJ1-4
clone size: NA
D gene: NA
V gene: TRBV5-4

CDR3 DNA: TGTGCCAGCAGTCTAGGACAGGGGGTAGGTCGGGACGATACGCAGTATTTT
CDR3 protein: CASSLGQGVGRDDTQYF
J gene: TRBJ2-3
clone size: NA
D gene: TRBD1
V gene: TRBV6-1

CDR3 DNA: TGTGCCAGCAGCTCTGAACCCCAGAGAGCCAAAAACATTCAGTACTTC
CDR3 protein: CASSSEPQRAKNIQYF
J gene: TRBJ2-4
clone size: NA
D gene: NA
V gene: TRBV5-4

CDR3 DNA: TGTGCCAGCAGTTTGGCCGGTCGTGCGACCCAGTACTTC
CDR3 protein: CASSLAGRATQYF
J gene: TRBJ2-5
clone size: NA
D gene: NA
V gene: TRBV28

CDR3 DNA: TGTGCCAGCAGTTTGGGACAGGGAAACACCATATATTTT
CDR3 protein: CASSLGQGNTIYF
J gene: TRBJ1-3
clone size: NA
D gene: TRBD1
V gene: TRBV7-9

CDR3 DNA: TGCGCCAGCAGCCAAGATCGGGGGGGAAGCACTGAAGCTTTCTTT
CDR3 protein: CASSQDRGGSTEAFF
J gene: TRBJ1-1
clone size: NA
D gene: NA
V gene: TRBV4-1

CDR3 DNA: TGTGCCATCAGTGTGAACCGGGACAGGGGGCTCGGGACCCAGTACTTC
CDR3 protein: CAISVNRDRGLGTQYF
J gene: TRBJ2-5
clone size: NA
D gene: TRBD1
V gene: TRBV10-3

CDR3 DNA: TGTGCCTGGGGCATGGGGGTCCATGGCTACACCTTC
CDR3 protein: CAWGMGVHGYTF
J gene: TRBJ1-2
clone size: NA
D gene: NA
V gene: TRBV30

CDR3 DNA: TGTGCCAGCAGGGACAGGAGGCCAAACACCGGGGAGCTGTTTTTT
CDR3 protein: CASRDRRPNTGELFF
J gene: TRBJ2-2
clone size: NA
D gene: TRBD1
V gene: TRBV10-3

CDR3 DNA: TGCAGTGCGGCCGGGACCGGATACACTGAAGCTTTCTTT
CDR3 protein: CSAAGTGYTEAFF
J gene: TRBJ1-1
clone size: NA
D gene: NA
V gene: TRBV20-1

CDR3 DNA: TGTGCCAGCAGCTTTAGCGGGGGGGTCTCAACCGGGGAGCTGTTTTTT
CDR3 protein: CASSFSGGVSTGELFF
J gene: TRBJ2-2
clone size: NA
D gene: TRBD2
V gene: TRBV7-2

CDR3 DNA: TGTGCCAGCTCACTGGGACTCCGAACGCAGTATTTT
CDR3 protein: CASSLGLRTQYF
J gene: TRBJ2-3
clone size: NA
D gene: NA
V gene: TRBV18

CDR3 DNA: TGTGCCAGCAGGTCCAGCCTGGACAGGGGTTACGTAAGCACTGAAGCTTTCTTT
CDR3 protein: CASRSSLDRGYVSTEAFF
J gene: TRBJ1-1
clone size: NA
D gene: TRBD1
V gene: TRBV12-3/TRBV12-4

CDR3 DNA: TGTGCCAGCAGTTTAAGGGACGGCTACGAGCAGTACTTC
CDR3 protein: CASSLRDGYEQYF
J gene: TRBJ2-7
clone size: NA
D gene: NA
V gene: TRBV27

CDR3 DNA: TGCGCCAGCAGCTTGGCCCTTCCAGACAGATCCTACAATGAGCAGTTCTTC
CDR3 protein: CASSLALPDRSYNEQFF
J gene: TRBJ2-1
clone size: NA
D gene: NA
V gene: TRBV5-1

CDR3 DNA: TGTGCCACCAGTGATCCCGGGACACCTTACAATGAGCAGTTCTTC
CDR3 protein: CATSDPGTPYNEQFF
J gene: TRBJ2-1
clone size: NA
D gene: NA
V gene: TRBV24-1

CDR3 DNA: TGTGCCAGCAGCCAACAACCTGGGGGGATTCTGTACTTC
CDR3 protein: CASSQQPGGILYF
J gene: TRBJ2-7
clone size: NA
D gene: NA
V gene: TRBV3-1

CDR3 DNA: TGTGCCAGCAGTGGTCTCTGGCAGGGAGGCTCCTACGAGCAGTACTTC
CDR3 protein: CASSGLWQGGSYEQYF
J gene: TRBJ2-7
clone size: NA
D gene: NA
V gene: TRBV2

CDR3 DNA: TGTGCCAGCTCACCACCAGTAGGATCGGGCTATGGCTACACCTTC
CDR3 protein: CASSPPVGSGYGYTF
J gene: TRBJ1-2
clone size: NA
D gene: NA
V gene: TRBV18

CDR3 DNA: TGCGCCAGCAGCTCCCCGGGGGGGGGCCGGGGGAGCGAGCAGTACTTC
CDR3 protein: CASSSPGGGRGSEQYF
J gene: TRBJ2-7
clone size: NA
D gene: TRBD2
V gene: TRBV5-1

CDR3 DNA: TGTGCCAGCAGCCGGGAGTTTGCAGGGACTCCCATGGCCAAAAACATTCAGTACTTC
CDR3 protein: CASSREFAGTPMAKNIQYF
J gene: TRBJ2-4
clone size: NA
D gene: NA
V gene: TRBV4-2

CDR3 DNA: TGCAGTGCTAGTTCCAGGGGCTTTATCTATGGCTACACCTTC
CDR3 protein: CSASSRGFIYGYTF
J gene: TRBJ1-2
clone size: NA
D gene: NA
V gene: TRBV20-1

CDR3 DNA: TGTGCCAGCAGCTCTTTCCTCGGGACAGGGAGCTACGAGCAGTACTTC
CDR3 protein: CASSSFLGTGSYEQYF
J gene: TRBJ2-7
clone size: few
D gene: TRBD1
V gene: TRBV7-2

CDR3 DNA: TGTGCCAGCAGCGATCAGGAGAACACTGAAGCTTTCTTT
CDR3 protein: CASSDQENTEAFF
J gene: TRBJ1-1
clone size: NA
D gene: NA
V gene: TRBV12-3/TRBV12-4

CDR3 DNA: TGTGCCAGCAGCTTGGCCGGGCCGCCGGGATACGAGCAGTACTTC
CDR3 protein: CASSLAGPPGYEQYF
J gene: TRBJ2-7
clone size: NA
D gene: NA
V gene: TRBV5-6

CDR3 DNA: TGTGCCAGCAGCGCGGATGGAAGGGGCGGCGAGCAGTACTTC
CDR3 protein: CASSADGRGGEQYF
J gene: TRBJ2-7
clone size: once
D gene: NA
V gene: TRBV6-1

CDR3 DNA: TGTGCCAGCAGCGCACTCAGGGGGCAGGCTGAAGCTTTCTTT
CDR3 protein: CASSALRGQAEAFF
J gene: TRBJ1-1
clone size: NA
D gene: TRBD1
V gene: TRBV9

CDR3 DNA: TGTGCCAGCAGCTTATCCCCCAGCAAGGGGACCTACAATGAGCAGTTCTTC
CDR3 protein: CASSLSPSKGTYNEQFF
J gene: TRBJ2-1
clone size: NA
D gene: NA
V gene: TRBV7-6

CDR3 DNA: TGCGCCAGCAGCTCGACAGGGGTGGGGGCCAAAAACATTCAGTACTTC
CDR3 protein: CASSSTGVGAKNIQYF
J gene: TRBJ2-4
clone size: NA
D gene: TRBD1
V gene: TRBV5-1

CDR3 DNA: TGTGCCAGTAGTATCGACCTTTACACCGGGGAGCTGTTTTTT
CDR3 protein: CASSIDLYTGELFF
J gene: TRBJ2-2
clone size: NA
D gene: NA
V gene: TRBV19

CDR3 DNA: TGTGCCAGCAGCGTAGGCGAGACAGGGGGCTATGGCTACACCTTC
CDR3 protein: CASSVGETGGYGYTF
J gene: TRBJ1-2
clone size: NA
D gene: TRBD1
V gene: TRBV9

CDR3 DNA: TGTGCCAGCAGGGCCACTAGCGGGACTGTTGCCGGGGAGCTGTTTTTT
CDR3 protein: CASRATSGTVAGELFF
J gene: TRBJ2-2
clone size: NA
D gene: TRBD2
V gene: TRBV2